These T cell receptor beta chains were read from a single sample in a study of blood T cell repertoires in COVID-19. Only in-frame clones appear in the TCRdb table, and some are missing; sequencing was by immunoSEQ multiplex PCR. This table holds around 360,000 clones, roughly 90% found once. Sequences were obtained from PBMCs or T cells enriched from blood (not recorded which). The source is a woman in her thirties who had recovered from COVID-19. Both conserved end residues are part of each CDR3. The D gene is left open where the match is weak. A clone size is listed for some rows: how often the clone was seen (once, few, many), or a class if it is expanded.

DNA: TGTGCCAGCAGCTTAGGCCTCGGGACAGGGAGGCCCTACGAGCAGTACTTC; CDR3: CASSLGLGTGRPYEQYF; V: TRBV13; J: TRBJ2-7; size: -; D: TRBD1
DNA: TGTGCCAGTAGTGGAGGGGTGGGATTGACTGAAGCTTTCTTT; CDR3: CASSGGVGLTEAFF; V: TRBV19; J: TRBJ1-1; size: -; D: -
DNA: TGCGCCAGCAGGAACCCGGGACAGGGGGACAGGGCCTACGAGCAGTACTTC; CDR3: CASRNPGQGDRAYEQYF; V: TRBV10-2; J: TRBJ2-7; size: -; D: TRBD1
DNA: TGCGCCAGCAGCTGGGGGGGGTTTAGTACTGAAGCTTTCTTT; CDR3: CASSWGGFSTEAFF; V: TRBV4-1; J: TRBJ1-1; size: -; D: -
DNA: TGTGCCAGCAGCTCCTCCCGGACGGGGACAGGGGGACGCCATGAGCAGTTCTTC; CDR3: CASSSSRTGTGGRHEQFF; V: TRBV9; J: TRBJ2-1; size: -; D: TRBD1
DNA: TGTGCCTGCTATACCGGGACAAACTCCTACAATGAGCAGTTCTTC; CDR3: CACYTGTNSYNEQFF; V: TRBV30; J: TRBJ2-1; size: -; D: -
DNA: TGTGCCAGCAGCTTCGAGGGGACACTGTATGGCTACACCTTC; CDR3: CASSFEGTLYGYTF; V: TRBV5-4; J: TRBJ1-2; size: -; D: -
DNA: TGTGCCAGTAGGAACGAGGCGAGGACCGGGGAGCTGTTTTTT; CDR3: CASRNEARTGELFF; V: TRBV19; J: TRBJ2-2; size: -; D: -
DNA: TGCGCCAGCAGCCCCGGGGGGCCGAACACCGGGGAGCTGTTTTTT; CDR3: CASSPGGPNTGELFF; V: TRBV5-1; J: TRBJ2-2; size: -; D: -
DNA: TGCGCCAGCAGCCAAACCGGACTAGCGGGTGCGAACACCGGGGAGCTGTTTTTT; CDR3: CASSQTGLAGANTGELFF; V: TRBV4-1; J: TRBJ2-2; size: -; D: TRBD2
DNA: TGCGCCAGCAGCCCTAACCGGGACAGGGCGAACGAGCAGTACTTC; CDR3: CASSPNRDRANEQYF; V: TRBV5-1; J: TRBJ2-7; size: -; D: TRBD1
DNA: TGCAGCGTTGAGAGAGGCGCCTCAAACACTGAAGCTTTCTTT; CDR3: CSVERGASNTEAFF; V: TRBV29-1; J: TRBJ1-1; size: -; D: -
DNA: TGTGCCAGTAGTATAGAAGGCCTGGGCGAGACCCAGTACTTC; CDR3: CASSIEGLGETQYF; V: TRBV19; J: TRBJ2-5; size: -; D: -
DNA: TGTGCCAGCAGTTTAGGGGGCGTCTATGGCTACACCTTC; CDR3: CASSLGGVYGYTF; V: TRBV27; J: TRBJ1-2; size: -; D: -
DNA: TGCGCCAGCAGCCGTTTTACAGGGGAGAACACTGAAGCTTTCTTT; CDR3: CASSRFTGENTEAFF; V: TRBV5-1; J: TRBJ1-1; size: -; D: TRBD1
DNA: TGCAGTGCTAGTCCGGAGCCAAGCTCCTACAATGAGCAGTTCTTC; CDR3: CSASPEPSSYNEQFF; V: TRBV20-1; J: TRBJ2-1; size: once; D: -
DNA: TGTGCCAGCAGCCGGGTCTCCTACAATGAGCAGTTCTTC; CDR3: CASSRVSYNEQFF; V: TRBV27; J: TRBJ2-1; size: -; D: -
DNA: TGTGCCAGTAGTAGATCCGGGGATGGTAATCAGCCCCAGCATTTT; CDR3: CASSRSGDGNQPQHF; V: TRBV19; J: TRBJ1-5; size: -; D: -
DNA: TGTGCTAGCAGCTTAGAACTAGCGTCCGGGGAGCTGTTTTTT; CDR3: CASSLELASGELFF; V: TRBV7-7; J: TRBJ2-2; size: few; D: TRBD2
DNA: TGTGCCAGCAGCCAGGACAACGCGAACACCGGGGAGCTGTTTTTT; CDR3: CASSQDNANTGELFF; V: TRBV3-1/TRBV3-2; J: TRBJ2-2; size: -; D: -
DNA: TGTGCCTGGCTTGGGACTTCAGCTAACTATGGCTACACCTTC; CDR3: CAWLGTSANYGYTF; V: TRBV30; J: TRBJ1-2; size: -; D: -
DNA: TGTGCCAGCAGCCCCCGACAGGGTAGCGAAAAACTGTTTTTT; CDR3: CASSPRQGSEKLFF; V: TRBV7-9; J: TRBJ1-4; size: -; D: TRBD1
DNA: TGTGCCAGCAGTGAATGGGGAGACGGGGAGCTGTTTTTT; CDR3: CASSEWGDGELFF; V: TRBV6-1; J: TRBJ2-2; size: -; D: -
DNA: TGTGCCAGCTCACCGGGGACTAGCGGGAGTGGGCAAGAGACCCAGTACTTC; CDR3: CASSPGTSGSGQETQYF; V: TRBV18; J: TRBJ2-5; size: -; D: TRBD2
DNA: TGTGCCAGCAGCCCTTCCTTCGTAACAGGGAGAAATGGCTACACCTTC; CDR3: CASSPSFVTGRNGYTF; V: TRBV3-1/TRBV3-2; J: TRBJ1-2; size: -; D: -
DNA: TGTGCCAGTAGTATAACCTCGACTGGGACTAGCGGGGGGGCTGGTGAGCAGTTCTTC; CDR3: CASSITSTGTSGGAGEQFF; V: TRBV19; J: TRBJ2-1; size: -; D: TRBD2
DNA: TGTGCCAGCAGTTTATCTATATCTGACAGGTCCTATGGCTACACCTTC; CDR3: CASSLSISDRSYGYTF; V: TRBV27; J: TRBJ1-2; size: -; D: -
DNA: TGCGCCAGCAGCCGGGGACTAGCGGGGGGGCATCAAGAGACCCAGTACTTC; CDR3: CASSRGLAGGHQETQYF; V: TRBV4-1; J: TRBJ2-5; size: -; D: TRBD2
DNA: TGTGCCATCAGTGAGTCTTTGCCGAGGGCCTGGAATTTT; CDR3: CAISESLPRAWNF; V: TRBV10-3; J: TRBJ1-4; size: once; D: -
DNA: TGTGCCTGGAGTCCACACCCCCTTATGGAAGCTTTCTTT; CDR3: CAWSPHPLMEAFF; V: TRBV30; J: TRBJ1-1; size: -; D: -
DNA: TGTGCCAGCAGCTTCGGTGGAAACACCATATATTTT; CDR3: CASSFGGNTIYF; V: TRBV7-9; J: TRBJ1-3; size: -; D: -
DNA: TGTGCCAGCAGCTCGGGGGGGGCATTCAGCTACGAGCAGTACTTC; CDR3: CASSSGGAFSYEQYF; V: TRBV7-8; J: TRBJ2-7; size: -; D: TRBD2
DNA: TGTGCCAGCAGCTTGGTGCTAGGGGATGGCTACACCTTC; CDR3: CASSLVLGDGYTF; V: TRBV5-8; J: TRBJ1-2; size: -; D: -
DNA: TGTGCCAGCAGCCAAGCCCGCTCCTACGAGCAGTACTTC; CDR3: CASSQARSYEQYF; V: TRBV3-1/TRBV3-2; J: TRBJ2-7; size: -; D: -
DNA: TGTGCCAGCAGTTCAGGGGGCAGGGCTAATGAAAAACTGTTTTTT; CDR3: CASSSGGRANEKLFF; V: TRBV28; J: TRBJ1-4; size: -; D: TRBD1
DNA: TGTGCCAGCAGTCCCGGGACAGGGGCTTCTGGGGCCAACGTCCTGACTTTC; CDR3: CASSPGTGASGANVLTF; V: TRBV3-1/TRBV3-2; J: TRBJ2-6; size: once; D: TRBD1
DNA: TGTGCCAGTACCCTAGACAGGGCGGGCACCGGGGAGCTGTTTTTT; CDR3: CASTLDRAGTGELFF; V: TRBV19; J: TRBJ2-2; size: -; D: TRBD1
DNA: TGTGCCAGCAGGGGCTTCCAGGGGAATTCACCCCTCCACTTT; CDR3: CASRGFQGNSPLHF; V: TRBV6-5; J: TRBJ1-6; size: -; D: -
DNA: TGTGCCTGGAATCGGGGGGGCACAGATACGCAGTATTTT; CDR3: CAWNRGGTDTQYF; V: TRBV30; J: TRBJ2-3; size: -; D: TRBD2
DNA: TGTGCCAGCAGTATCAATAGCCCTCAATACGGGTACAATGAGCAGTTCTTC; CDR3: CASSINSPQYGYNEQFF; V: TRBV27; J: TRBJ2-1; size: -; D: -
DNA: TGTGCTAGTGCCCCGGAGAGCGGCTACAATGAGCAGTTCTTC; CDR3: CASAPESGYNEQFF; V: TRBV12-5; J: TRBJ2-1; size: -; D: -
DNA: TGTGCCAGCAGTGAGCGGTCCGGGACAGTAATCCCCGGGGAGCTGTTTTTT; CDR3: CASSERSGTVIPGELFF; V: TRBV2; J: TRBJ2-2; size: few; D: TRBD1
DNA: TGTGCCAGCAGCGTAGGGAGGGGGCCCTCACCCCTCCACTTT; CDR3: CASSVGRGPSPLHF; V: TRBV9; J: TRBJ1-6; size: -; D: TRBD1
DNA: TGTGCCAGCAGTGAAGCGGGGGGGTATACCGGGGAGCTGTTTTTT; CDR3: CASSEAGGYTGELFF; V: TRBV25-1; J: TRBJ2-2; size: -; D: TRBD2
DNA: TGTGCCAGCAGCAATCAGGGGGCCCGTAATGAAAAACTGTTTTTT; CDR3: CASSNQGARNEKLFF; V: TRBV7-8; J: TRBJ1-4; size: -; D: TRBD1
DNA: TGTGCCAGCAGTTACTCCGGACAGCCTTTCTACGAGCAGTACTTC; CDR3: CASSYSGQPFYEQYF; V: TRBV6-5; J: TRBJ2-7; size: -; D: -
DNA: TGTGCCAGCAGCTTAGATGAGGAGGGGTTGGCTGAAAAACTGTTTTTT; CDR3: CASSLDEEGLAEKLFF; V: TRBV11-2; J: TRBJ1-4; size: once; D: -
DNA: TGTGCCAGCACCTCCGGGGGGTTAAACATTCAGTACTTC; CDR3: CASTSGGLNIQYF; V: TRBV5-8; J: TRBJ2-4; size: -; D: TRBD2
DNA: TGCGCCAGCAGCTTGGAAGGGGCCAGTGCTTATGGCTACACCTTC; CDR3: CASSLEGASAYGYTF; V: TRBV5-1; J: TRBJ1-2; size: -; D: -
DNA: TGTGCTAGTGGTTTGGGGGACAGCAGCAATCAGCCCCAGCATTTT; CDR3: CASGLGDSSNQPQHF; V: TRBV12-5; J: TRBJ1-5; size: -; D: TRBD1
DNA: TGTGCCAGCAGTGATAGGGGCCGCGAGCAGTACTTC; CDR3: CASSDRGREQYF; V: TRBV2; J: TRBJ2-7; size: -; D: -
DNA: TGTGCCAGCAGTTACCCGGGACTAGCGGGCCGGGGGGAGCAGTTCTTC; CDR3: CASSYPGLAGRGEQFF; V: TRBV6-5; J: TRBJ2-1; size: -; D: TRBD2